This TCR beta chain was captured by sequencing in a study of shared clonotypes between healthy human individuals. Per the study methods: ImmunoSEQ gave junction-only sequences without quality scores, so filtering differed. Method: immunoSEQ multiplex PCR; TCRdb's copy keeps in-frame clones and lacks some. From that table come the V and J calls and clone size; the DNA was used to work out D and trimming. The sample holds hundreds of thousands of clones, 70% to 80% seen once. The V end was cut by 0 bases, the J end by 3 bases, with 10 bases between. Germline lookup yields CDR1 SGHDT and CDR2 YYEEEE. This CDR3 spans 14 amino acids.

This clonotype was obtained from a woman between 40 and 55 years old in good health. Some clones in this sample may be carry-over from other donors' samples. The sample was PBMCs. The chain employs TRBV5-6 and TRBJ2-7; D is undetermined. CDR3 bases: TGTGCCAGCAGCTTGGAAATGGGCCTCTACGAGCAGTACTTC. Amino acid sequence: CASSLEMGLYEQYF.